This TCR beta chain was obtained from a study of blood T cells in healthy people across ages. Overall study findings and caveats: Using unsorted PBMCs precluded a conclusive naive versus antigen-experienced comparison. Naive CD4+ cell counts and diversity both ran higher in long-lived than in aged donors.

Sample-barcoded 5' priming and a J-beta primer mix drove a second PCR of about 6 to 12 cycles. TCRdb re-called the 5' RACE reads with MiXCR, one entry per CDR3 protein. Of 1.2 million to 1.5 million distinct CDR3 sequences listed, approximately 40% are singletons. With regard to this clonotype: What it recognizes is unknown.

The V gene lost 1 base and the J gene lost 3 bases, with 17 bases spanning the gap. This CDR3 spans 17 amino acids. Per germline, CDR1 LGHDT and CDR2 YNNKEL (reference sequence). The rearrangement uses TRBV3-1 and TRBJ2-3, with TRBD2 as a possible D gene (6 bases). The origin of this receptor is a woman younger than 35 in good health. Sequenced material: blood. In nucleotides, the CDR3 is TGTGCCAGCAGCCAAGCCGGAGGGGCGGGGACGACAGATACGCAGTATTTT. Protein: CASSQAGGAGTTDTQYF.